This is a list of T cell receptor beta chains from one sample in a study of blood T cell repertoires in COVID-19. Some clones are missing from TCRdb's copy, which holds only in-frame ones; the method was immunoSEQ multiplex PCR. Of around 95,000 clones in the sample, 91% were seen once. Input material: peripheral blood. The receptors derive from a man aged 50 to 59 with active COVID-19. CDR3s include the opening cysteine and the closing phenylalanine or tryptophan. D genes are given only for firm matches. Expanded clones are given a class, and other clones once, few, many or no size at all.

J: TRBJ1-6
D: .
size: .
V: TRBV2
DNA: TGTGCCAGCATGGGTCAGGGTGATGGTTCACCCCTCCACTTT
CDR3: CASMGQGDGSPLHF

J: TRBJ2-2
D: .
size: .
V: TRBV11-2
DNA: TGTGCCAGCAGCTTCCGTTCTGGAAGGGGGACCGGGGAGCTGTTTTTT
CDR3: CASSFRSGRGTGELFF

J: TRBJ2-6
D: .
size: .
V: TRBV7-9
DNA: TGTGCCAGCAGCTTAGACTCCCTCGGGGCCAACGTCCTGACTTTC
CDR3: CASSLDSLGANVLTF

J: TRBJ2-1
D: .
size: .
V: TRBV19
DNA: TGTGCCAGTAGTTCGGGTGTTTTGGACAGCCACAATGAGCAGTTCTTC
CDR3: CASSSGVLDSHNEQFF

J: TRBJ2-7
D: TRBD1
size: .
V: TRBV27
DNA: TGTGCCAGCGGACAGGCCAACTACGAGCAGTACTTC
CDR3: CASGQANYEQYF

J: TRBJ1-2
D: .
size: once
V: TRBV11-3
DNA: TGTGCCAGCAGCTTGAACGGGGGTGTCTATGGCTACACCTTC
CDR3: CASSLNGGVYGYTF

J: TRBJ1-3
D: TRBD1
size: .
V: TRBV9
DNA: TGTGCCAGCAGCACCACGGTGGGACAGGGCGACTTATCTGGAAACACCATATATTTT
CDR3: CASSTTVGQGDLSGNTIYF

J: TRBJ2-1
D: TRBD2
size: .
V: TRBV7-3
DNA: TGTGCCAGCAGCTTAAGCGGGGGGCTAAATGAGCAGTTCTTC
CDR3: CASSLSGGLNEQFF

J: TRBJ2-1
D: TRBD1
size: .
V: TRBV19
DNA: TGTGCCAGTAGTACCTGGGACAGGGGGTTAGGTGAGCAGTTCTTC
CDR3: CASSTWDRGLGEQFF

J: TRBJ2-1
D: .
size: .
V: TRBV7-2
DNA: TGTGCCAGCAGCCACTCGTACAATGAGCAGTTCTTC
CDR3: CASSHSYNEQFF

J: TRBJ1-6
D: .
size: .
V: TRBV3-1/TRBV3-2
DNA: TGTGCCAGCAGCCCGACAGGAGCGAATTCACCCCTCCACTTT
CDR3: CASSPTGANSPLHF

J: TRBJ1-1
D: .
size: .
V: TRBV29-1
DNA: TGCAGCGTTAAGCATCAGGCAGGGTACACTGAAGCTTTCTTT
CDR3: CSVKHQAGYTEAFF

J: TRBJ1-5
D: .
size: once
V: TRBV7-2
DNA: TGTGCCAGCAGCCCAGCGTCTAATCAGCCCCAGCATTTT
CDR3: CASSPASNQPQHF

J: TRBJ1-2
D: .
size: .
V: TRBV5-1
DNA: TGCGCCAGCAGCTCGCAGGGCTTTTACTATGGCTACACCTTC
CDR3: CASSSQGFYYGYTF

J: TRBJ1-3
D: .
size: .
V: TRBV5-6
DNA: TGTGCCAGCACAGGGTTTGGCTCTGGAAACACCATATATTTT
CDR3: CASTGFGSGNTIYF

J: TRBJ2-1
D: TRBD2
size: .
V: TRBV9
DNA: TGTGCCAGCAGCGTAGCTACCAGCGGGAGAATCAATGAGCAGTTCTTC
CDR3: CASSVATSGRINEQFF

J: TRBJ1-2
D: TRBD1
size: .
V: TRBV11-1
DNA: TGTGCCAGCAGCTCCGACAGGGGTGGAAACTATGGCTACACCTTC
CDR3: CASSSDRGGNYGYTF

J: TRBJ2-3
D: TRBD2
size: .
V: TRBV9
DNA: TGTGCCAGCAGCGTAGGAACTAGCGGATACACAGATACGCAGTATTTT
CDR3: CASSVGTSGYTDTQYF

J: TRBJ2-6
D: .
size: .
V: TRBV4-1
DNA: TGCGCCAGCAGCCAGGGACACAGTGGGGCCAACGTCCTGACTTTC
CDR3: CASSQGHSGANVLTF

J: TRBJ2-1
D: .
size: .
V: TRBV5-8
DNA: TGTGCCGGGACTTGGGGACAGCAATACAATGAGCAGTTCTTC
CDR3: CAGTWGQQYNEQFF

J: TRBJ2-7
D: TRBD1
size: .
V: TRBV6-6
DNA: TGTGCCAGCACTGGACAGGGAATTGGGACCTACGAGCAGTACTTC
CDR3: CASTGQGIGTYEQYF

J: TRBJ2-3
D: TRBD2
size: .
V: TRBV6-5
DNA: TGTGCCTGCCGACTAGCGGGGGGGGGCACAGATACGCAGTATTTT
CDR3: CACRLAGGGTDTQYF

J: TRBJ1-2
D: .
size: .
V: TRBV19
DNA: TGTGCCAGTAGTATCTCAACAGGGCACTATGGCTACACCTTC
CDR3: CASSISTGHYGYTF

J: TRBJ1-1
D: TRBD1
size: .
V: TRBV27
DNA: TGTGCCAGCAGTTTTTCCCGGGACAGCCATGAAGCTTTCTTT
CDR3: CASSFSRDSHEAFF

J: TRBJ2-1
D: TRBD2
size: .
V: TRBV30
DNA: TGTGCCTGGGAATCAGGACTAGCGGGTAACAATGAGCAGTTCTTC
CDR3: CAWESGLAGNNEQFF

J: TRBJ1-5
D: .
size: .
V: TRBV3-1/TRBV3-2
DNA: TGTGCCAGCAGCCCTAGGATACGTAATCAGCCCCAGCATTTT
CDR3: CASSPRIRNQPQHF

J: TRBJ1-2
D: .
size: .
V: TRBV24-1
DNA: TGTGCCACCAGTGCAGATACAGTAGGTGGCTACACCTTC
CDR3: CATSADTVGGYTF

J: TRBJ1-2
D: .
size: .
V: TRBV7-2
DNA: TGTGCCAGCAGCTCGAAAACAGGAAATTATGGCTACACCTTC
CDR3: CASSSKTGNYGYTF

J: TRBJ2-3
D: TRBD2
size: .
V: TRBV5-1
DNA: TGCGCCAGCAGCTCCTCGACTAGCCCAGATACGCAGTATTTT
CDR3: CASSSSTSPDTQYF

J: TRBJ1-1
D: .
size: .
V: TRBV29-1
DNA: TGCAGCGTTTTCTCAGGGCGTACTGAAGCTTTCTTT
CDR3: CSVFSGRTEAFF

J: TRBJ2-1
D: TRBD2
size: .
V: TRBV6-5
DNA: TGTGCCAGCAGTCGGACTAGCGGGAGGAACAATGAGCAGTTCTTC
CDR3: CASSRTSGRNNEQFF

J: TRBJ2-3
D: .
size: once
V: TRBV5-5
DNA: TGTGCCAGCAGCTTGTATGAGTACACAGATACGCAGTATTTT
CDR3: CASSLYEYTDTQYF

J: TRBJ2-5
D: TRBD2
size: .
V: TRBV11-3
DNA: TGTGCCAGCAGCCCGACTAGCGGATCTGGGACCCAGTACTTC
CDR3: CASSPTSGSGTQYF

J: TRBJ2-1
D: .
size: .
V: TRBV2
DNA: TGTGCCAGCAGAAACAGGGCACAGGACAATGAGCAGTTCTTC
CDR3: CASRNRAQDNEQFF

J: TRBJ2-2
D: TRBD2
size: once
V: TRBV18
DNA: TGTGCCAGCTCACCAGGGGCGGGAGTGAACACCGGGGAGCTGTTTTTT
CDR3: CASSPGAGVNTGELFF

J: TRBJ1-1
D: .
size: .
V: TRBV7-2
DNA: TGTGCCAGCAGCTCTCAAGCAGGGGTTACTGAAGCTTTCTTT
CDR3: CASSSQAGVTEAFF

J: TRBJ2-1
D: TRBD1
size: .
V: TRBV24-1
DNA: TGTGCCACCAGTGACCCGGGACAGGGAAAGTTCTTC
CDR3: CATSDPGQGKFF

J: TRBJ2-1
D: TRBD2
size: .
V: TRBV7-2
DNA: TGTGCCAGCAGCTACGCTGGACTAGCGGGAACCAATGAGCAGTTCTTC
CDR3: CASSYAGLAGTNEQFF

J: TRBJ1-2
D: TRBD1
size: .
V: TRBV7-9
DNA: TGTGCCAGCAGCGACCGGGACAGGGGTACTAACTATGGCTACACCTTC
CDR3: CASSDRDRGTNYGYTF

J: TRBJ2-4
D: TRBD1
size: .
V: TRBV25-1
DNA: TGTGCCAGCAGTGAAACAGGGGGAGGCGGCATTCAGTACTTC
CDR3: CASSETGGGGIQYF

J: TRBJ2-1
D: TRBD1
size: .
V: TRBV18
DNA: TGTGCCAGCTCCCCAACGCGACAGGGAGAGCAGTTCTTC
CDR3: CASSPTRQGEQFF